This entry is about one TCR beta chain. The antigen is not known. This entry belongs to a study of graft-versus-host responses after intestinal transplantation. The wider study: Each recipient received anti-thymocyte globulin induction, then tacrolimus and steroids for about 3 years.

The CDR3 consists of 14 residues. In germline, CDR1 is SGHDN, CDR2 FVKESK. V dropped 0 bases and J dropped 5 bases, with 10 bases sitting between them. Study findings and constraints: Subjects displaying graft-donor T cell macrochimerism possessed elevated graft-versus-host to host-versus-graft clonal ratios inside allografts.

The data were produced by immunoSEQ multiplex PCR, yet TCRdb's version contains in-frame clones alone and is incomplete. The data hold tens of thousands of clones, with 91% observed a single time. Source: PBMCs, taken about 330 days after intestinal transplant. The chain carries TRBV14 and TRBJ1-2; D is unresolved. The sequence was obtained from a human patient who received an intestinal transplant, so some T cells may come from the graft donor. The CDR3 reads CASSQESSSYGYTF. CDR3 in DNA: TGTGCCAGCAGCCAAGAATCCAGCTCTTATGGCTACACCTTC.